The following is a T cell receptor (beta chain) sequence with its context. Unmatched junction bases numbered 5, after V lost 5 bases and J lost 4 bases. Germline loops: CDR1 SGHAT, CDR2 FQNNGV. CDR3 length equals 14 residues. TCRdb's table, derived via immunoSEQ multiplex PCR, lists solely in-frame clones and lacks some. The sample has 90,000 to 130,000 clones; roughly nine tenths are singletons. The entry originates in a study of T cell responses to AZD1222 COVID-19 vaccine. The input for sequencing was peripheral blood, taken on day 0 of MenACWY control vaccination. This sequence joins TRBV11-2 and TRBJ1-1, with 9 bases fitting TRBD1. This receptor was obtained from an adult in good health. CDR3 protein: CASSTRQGVTEAFF. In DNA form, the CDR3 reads TGTGCCAGCAGCACTCGACAGGGGGTCACTGAAGCTTTCTTT.